This TCR beta chain was identified in a study of tumor and adjacent non-tumor tissue in lung cancer. Study-level information: The cohort had about a dozen adenocarcinoma, 2 squamous cell and 1 small cell patients.

RNA was extracted from bulk tissue without any cell sorting. Study-wide points: Higher tumor TCR diversity was associated with shorter survival.

This clonotype was detected once. Its antigen is undetermined. Three rounds of nested PCR, following a modified ARM-PCR protocol, produced the TCRbeta library. TCRdb redid the calling of the multiplex PCR reads with MiXCR, one entry per CDR3 protein. This sample has about 93,000 distinct CDR3 sequences, with less than 80% found just once. The length of the CDR3 is 12 residues. The germline CDR1 and CDR2 sequences are SGHAT and FQDESV (reference sequence). Deletions cut 8 bases from V and 3 bases from J, with 11 bases between. This rearrangement joins TRBV11-1 to TRBJ2-7, with D unclear. The TCR comes from a man aged 55-75 years with non-small cell lung cancer. Sequencing input: lung tumor tissue. CDR3 residues: CASGLPGYEQYF. CDR3 nucleotide sequence: TGTGCCAGCGGCCTACCCGGCTACGAGCAGTACTTC. Looking up the rest from reference TRBV11-1 and TRBJ2-7 gives the full variable domain: EAEVAQSPRYKITEKSQAVAFWCDPISGHATLYWYRQILGQGPELLVQFQDESVVDDSQLPKDRFSAERLKGVDSTLKIQPAELGDSAMYLCASGLPGYEQYFGPGTRLTVT.